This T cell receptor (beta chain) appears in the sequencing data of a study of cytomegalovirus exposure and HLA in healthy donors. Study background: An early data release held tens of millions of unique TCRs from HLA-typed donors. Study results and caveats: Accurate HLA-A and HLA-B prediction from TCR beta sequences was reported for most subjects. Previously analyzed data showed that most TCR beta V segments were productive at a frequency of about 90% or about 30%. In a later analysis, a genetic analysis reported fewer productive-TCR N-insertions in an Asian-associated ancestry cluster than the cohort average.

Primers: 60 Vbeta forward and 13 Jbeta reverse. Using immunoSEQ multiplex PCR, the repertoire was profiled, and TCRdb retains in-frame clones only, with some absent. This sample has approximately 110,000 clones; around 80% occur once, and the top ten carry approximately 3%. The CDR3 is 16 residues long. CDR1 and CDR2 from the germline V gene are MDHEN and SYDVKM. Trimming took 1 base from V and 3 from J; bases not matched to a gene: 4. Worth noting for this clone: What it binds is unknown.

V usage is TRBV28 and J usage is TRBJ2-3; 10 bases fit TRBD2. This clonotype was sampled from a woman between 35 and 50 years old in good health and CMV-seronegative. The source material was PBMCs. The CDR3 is CASSLSASGGTDTQYF. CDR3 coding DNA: TGTGCCAGCAGTTTATCGGCTAGCGGGGGTACAGATACGCAGTATTTT.